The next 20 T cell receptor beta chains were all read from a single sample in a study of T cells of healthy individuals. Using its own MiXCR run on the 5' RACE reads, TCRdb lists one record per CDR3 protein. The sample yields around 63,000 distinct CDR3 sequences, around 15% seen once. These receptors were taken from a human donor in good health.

The CDR3 DNA reads TGTGCCAGCAGTTCAACCGGGACAGATGAAAAACTGTTTTTT. It specifies CASSSTGTDEKLFF. V is TRBV28 and J is TRBJ1-4; 7 bases are a match to TRBD1. Germline V gene data show CDR1 as MDHEN and CDR2 as SYDVKM. The length of the CDR3 is 14 residues. The V segment lost 4 bases and the J segment 6 bases; nucleotides outside the gene matches: 5.

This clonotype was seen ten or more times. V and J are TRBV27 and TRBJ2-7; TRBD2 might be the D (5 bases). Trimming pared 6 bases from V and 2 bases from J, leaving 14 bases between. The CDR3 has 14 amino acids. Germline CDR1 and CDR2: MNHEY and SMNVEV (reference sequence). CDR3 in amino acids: CASSPGNRPYEQYF. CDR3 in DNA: TGTGCCAGCAGCCCGGGGAATCGACCCTACGAGCAGTACTTC.

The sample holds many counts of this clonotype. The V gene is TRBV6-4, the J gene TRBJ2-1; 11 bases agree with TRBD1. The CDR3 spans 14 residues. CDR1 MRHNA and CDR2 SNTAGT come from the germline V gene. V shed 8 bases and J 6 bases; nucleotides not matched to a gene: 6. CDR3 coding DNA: TGTGCCAGCGGCCCCGGGACAGGGGGCAATGAGCAGTTCTTC. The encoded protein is CASGPGTGGNEQFF.

Here the CDR3 DNA reads TGTGCCAGCAGGAGAGGGTCCGGGGAGCTGTTTTTT. This sequence encodes CASRRGSGELFF. V and J are TRBV2 and TRBJ2-2; D is possibly TRBD2 (5 bases). This CDR3 contains 12 residues. Trimming took off 6 bases at V and 6 bases at J, with 8 bases between the two ends. Germline loops: CDR1 SNHLY, CDR2 FYNNEI. Combining the CDR3 with reference TRBV2 and TRBJ2-2 gives the whole variable domain EPEVTQTPSHQVTQMGQEVILRCVPISNHLYFYWYRQILGQKVEFLVSFYNNEISEKSEIFDDQFSVERPDGSNFTLKIRSTKLEDSAMYFCASRRGSGELFFGEGSRLTVL.

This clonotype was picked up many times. The CDR3 reads CSAFGLGDGGEQFF. CDR3 DNA sequence: TGCAGTGCTTTTGGACTAGGGGACGGGGGTGAGCAGTTCTTC. The V gene is TRBV20-1, the J gene TRBJ2-1; 7 bases map to TRBD2. Looked up from germline, CDR1 is DFQATT and CDR2 is SNEGSKA (reference sequence). The CDR3 covers 14 residues. Unmatched junction bases numbered 13, after V lost 5 bases and J lost 9 bases.

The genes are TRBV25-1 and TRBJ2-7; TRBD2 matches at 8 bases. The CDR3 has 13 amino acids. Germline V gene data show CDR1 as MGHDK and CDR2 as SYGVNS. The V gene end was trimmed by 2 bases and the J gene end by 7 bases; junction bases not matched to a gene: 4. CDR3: CASSEQRGREQYF. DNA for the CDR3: TGTGCCAGCAGTGAACAGCGGGGGAGGGAGCAGTACTTC.

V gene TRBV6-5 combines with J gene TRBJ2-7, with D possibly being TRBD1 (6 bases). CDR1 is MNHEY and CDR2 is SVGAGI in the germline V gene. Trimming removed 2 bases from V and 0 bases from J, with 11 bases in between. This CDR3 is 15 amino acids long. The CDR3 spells CASSYVGTSSYEQYF. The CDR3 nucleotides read TGTGCCAGCAGTTACGTTGGGACATCCTCCTACGAGCAGTACTTC.

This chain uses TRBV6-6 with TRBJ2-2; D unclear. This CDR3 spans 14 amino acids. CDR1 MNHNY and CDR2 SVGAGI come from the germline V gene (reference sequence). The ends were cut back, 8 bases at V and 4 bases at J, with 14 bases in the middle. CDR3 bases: TGTGCCAGCGAGATACAACACCTCACCGGGGAGCTGTTTTTT. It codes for CASEIQHLTGELFF.

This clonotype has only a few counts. Written as DNA, the CDR3 is TGTGCCAGCAGCGTAGAGACTGGGTCAGATACGCAGTATTTT. It is translated as CASSVETGSDTQYF. The gene calls are TRBV9 and TRBJ2-3; D is unresolved. V dropped 0 bases and J dropped 4 bases, with 9 bases sitting between them. Germline V lookup: CDR1 SGDLS, CDR2 YYNGEE. CDR3 size: 14 residues. Full variable domain (remainder filled in from reference TRBV9 and TRBJ2-3): DSGVTQTPKHLITATGQRVTLRCSPRSGDLSVYWYQQSLDQGLQFLIQYYNGEERAKGNILERFSAQQFPDLHSELNLSSLELGDSALYFCASSVETGSDTQYFGPGTRLTVL.

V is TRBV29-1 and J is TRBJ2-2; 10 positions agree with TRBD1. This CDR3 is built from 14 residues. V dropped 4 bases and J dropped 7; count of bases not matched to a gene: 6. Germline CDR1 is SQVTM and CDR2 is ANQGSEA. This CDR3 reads CSVGDRGLIGELFF. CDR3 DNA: TGCAGCGTTGGGGACAGGGGTTTAATCGGGGAGCTGTTTTTT.

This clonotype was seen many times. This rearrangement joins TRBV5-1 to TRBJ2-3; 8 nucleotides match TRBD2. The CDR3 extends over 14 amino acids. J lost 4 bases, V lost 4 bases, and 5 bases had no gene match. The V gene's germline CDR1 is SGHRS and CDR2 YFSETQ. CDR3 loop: CASSPGGGADTQYF. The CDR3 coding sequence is TGCGCCAGCAGCCCCGGGGGGGGCGCAGATACGCAGTATTTT.

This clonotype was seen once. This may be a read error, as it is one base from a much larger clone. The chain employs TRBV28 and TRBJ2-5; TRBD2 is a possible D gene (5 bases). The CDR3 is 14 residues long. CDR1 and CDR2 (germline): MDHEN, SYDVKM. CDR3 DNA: TGTGGCAGCAGTCCAACAAGGAGGAAAGAGACCCAGTACTTC. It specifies CGSSPTRRKETQYF.

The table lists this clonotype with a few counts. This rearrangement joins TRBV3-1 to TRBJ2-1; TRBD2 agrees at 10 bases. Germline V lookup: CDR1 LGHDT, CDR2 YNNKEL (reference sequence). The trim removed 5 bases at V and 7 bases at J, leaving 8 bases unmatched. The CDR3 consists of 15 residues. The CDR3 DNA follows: TGTGCCAGCAGCTTCCTAGCGGGAGTTGGTAATGAGCAGTTCTTC. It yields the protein CASSFLAGVGNEQFF.

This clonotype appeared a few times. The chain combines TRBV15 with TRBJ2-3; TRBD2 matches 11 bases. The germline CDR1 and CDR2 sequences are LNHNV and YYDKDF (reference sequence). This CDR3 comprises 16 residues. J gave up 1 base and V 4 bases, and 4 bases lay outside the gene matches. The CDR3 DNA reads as TGTGCCACCAGCACCACGGGACTAGCGGGCACAGATACGCAGTATTTT. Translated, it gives CATSTTGLAGTDTQYF.

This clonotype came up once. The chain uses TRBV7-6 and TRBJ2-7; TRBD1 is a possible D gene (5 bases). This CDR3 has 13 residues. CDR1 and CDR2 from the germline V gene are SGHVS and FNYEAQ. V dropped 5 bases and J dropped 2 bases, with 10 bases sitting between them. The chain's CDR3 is CASSTDMTYEQYF. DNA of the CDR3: TGTGCCAGCAGCACGGACATGACCTACGAGCAGTACTTC.

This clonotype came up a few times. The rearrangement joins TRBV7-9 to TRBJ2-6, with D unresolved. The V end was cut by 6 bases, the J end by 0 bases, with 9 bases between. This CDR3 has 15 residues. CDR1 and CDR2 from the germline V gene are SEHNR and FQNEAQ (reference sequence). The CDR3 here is CASRPWSSGANVLTF. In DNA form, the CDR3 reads TGTGCCAGCAGACCGTGGAGCTCTGGGGCCAACGTCCTGACTTTC.

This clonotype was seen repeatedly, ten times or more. The CDR3 DNA reads TGTGCTAGTGGTTTGGGAGCGGACAGACCCTATGGCTACACCTTC. Protein: CASGLGADRPYGYTF. This chain connects TRBV12-5 to TRBJ1-2, with a tentative D call TRBD1 (6 bases). The CDR3 covers 15 residues. V dropped 1 base and J dropped 4 bases, with 13 bases sitting between them. Looked up from germline, CDR1 is LGHNT and CDR2 is FRNRAP.

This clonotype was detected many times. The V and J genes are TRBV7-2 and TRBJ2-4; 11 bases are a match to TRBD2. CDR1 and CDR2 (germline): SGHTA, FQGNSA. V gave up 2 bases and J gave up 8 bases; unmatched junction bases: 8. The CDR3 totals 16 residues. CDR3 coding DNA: TGTGCCAGCAGCTTACCTAGCGGGAGGTCGGCTGACATTCAGTACTTC. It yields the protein CASSLPSGRSADIQYF.

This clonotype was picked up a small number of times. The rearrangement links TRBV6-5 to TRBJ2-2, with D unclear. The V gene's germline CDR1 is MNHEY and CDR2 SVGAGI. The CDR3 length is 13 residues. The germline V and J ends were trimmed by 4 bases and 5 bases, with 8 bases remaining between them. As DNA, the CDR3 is TGTGCCAGCAGTTCCCTAATAACCGGGGAGCTGTTTTTT. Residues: CASSSLITGELFF.

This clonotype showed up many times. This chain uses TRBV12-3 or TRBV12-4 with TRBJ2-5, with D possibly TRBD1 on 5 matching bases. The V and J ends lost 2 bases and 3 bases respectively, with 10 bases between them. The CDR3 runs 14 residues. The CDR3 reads CASSLSGAEETQYF. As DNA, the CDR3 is TGTGCCAGCAGTTTAAGTGGGGCAGAAGAGACCCAGTACTTC.